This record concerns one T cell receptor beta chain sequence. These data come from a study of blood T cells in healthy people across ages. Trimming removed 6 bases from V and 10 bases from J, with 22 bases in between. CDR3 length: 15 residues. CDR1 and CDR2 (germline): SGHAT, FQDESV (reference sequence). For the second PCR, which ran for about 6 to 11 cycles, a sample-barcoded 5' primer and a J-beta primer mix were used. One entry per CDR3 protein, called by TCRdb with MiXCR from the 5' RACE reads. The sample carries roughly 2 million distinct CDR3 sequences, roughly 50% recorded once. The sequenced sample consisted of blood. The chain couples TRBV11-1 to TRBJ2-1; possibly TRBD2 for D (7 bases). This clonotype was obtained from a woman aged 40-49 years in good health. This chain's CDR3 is CASRGGGGKFKEQFF. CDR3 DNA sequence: TGTGCCAGCAGGGGGGGCGGGGGTAAATTCAAGGAGCAGTTCTTC.